These 23 T cell receptor beta chains originate from one sample sequenced in a study of CD8 T cells in ankylosing spondylitis. The study, taken as a whole, reports: Among TCR beta sequences, a motif of eight highly homologous variants appeared characteristic of ankylosing spondylitis blood.

TCRdb analysed the 5' RACE reads with MiXCR anew, one entry per CDR3 protein. This repertoire shows some 200,000 distinct CDR3 sequences, 7.3% found once; its top ten account for 14%. No antigens are known for them. The specimen sequenced was blood, either unsorted or a sorted T cell fraction (not recorded which). The receptors derive from a male donor with ankylosing spondylitis.

This clonotype was seen ten or more times. The gene calls are TRBV27 and TRBJ2-7; 12 positions agree with TRBD2. Trimming removed 5 bases from V and 6 bases from J; junction bases left unmatched: 8. The CDR3 has 15 residues. The germline V gene has CDR1 MNHEY and CDR2 SMNVEV (reference sequence). CDR3 amino acids: CASSLGTSGLVEQYF. The CDR3 DNA follows: TGTGCCAGCAGTCTCGGGACTAGCGGGTTGGTCGAGCAGTACTTC.

V gene TRBV30 combines with J gene TRBJ1-1, with D possibly being TRBD1 (5 bases). The germline CDR1 and CDR2 sequences are GTSNPN and SVGIG (reference sequence). This CDR3 is built from 16 residues. V lost 1 base to trimming and J lost 2 bases, with 17 bases between them. The CDR3 spells CAWSGRSPRGNTEAFF. The CDR3 nucleotides read TGTGCCTGGAGTGGTCGGTCCCCTAGGGGCAACACTGAAGCTTTCTTT.

The V call is TRBV15, the J call TRBJ2-3, with 8 nucleotides matching TRBD1. V dropped 1 base and J dropped 4; count of bases not matched to a gene: 13. The CDR3 has 18 amino acids. Germline V CDR1 and CDR2: LNHNV, YYDKDF (reference sequence). Written as DNA, the CDR3 is TGTGCCACCAGCAGAGTTCCAGGGCACAGGGGGTTGGCAGATACGCAGTATTTT. Residues: CATSRVPGHRGLADTQYF.

At least ten counts were recorded for this clonotype. Here the CDR3 DNA reads TGTGCCAGCAGCCTTTGGACGAGGGGAAATCAGCCCCAGCATTTT. As protein: CASSLWTRGNQPQHF. This sequence joins TRBV5-5 and TRBJ1-5, with D possibly being TRBD1 (5 bases). There are 15 residues in the CDR3. Germline V CDR1 and CDR2: SGHKS, YYEKEE (reference sequence). V was clipped by 4 bases and J by 4 bases, with 15 bases between them.

The table lists this clonotype with a few counts. This rearrangement joins TRBV6-1 to TRBJ1-5; tentative D call: TRBD1 (5 bases). Trimming pared 6 bases from V and 6 bases from J, leaving 12 bases between. CDR1 MNHNS and CDR2 SASEGT come from the germline V gene. CDR3 length: 13 residues. The chain's CDR3 is CASSPGGSQPQHF. The CDR3 coding sequence is TGTGCCAGCAGCCCGGGGGGGAGTCAGCCCCAGCATTTT.

Ten or more counts support this clonotype. The chain links TRBV11-2 to TRBJ2-5, with TRBD1 matching 8 bases. The CDR3 loop spans 14 amino acids. CDR1 is SGHAT, CDR2 FQNNGV, per germline. Trimming removed 3 bases from V and 5 bases from J; junction bases left unmatched: 5. The CDR3 here is CASSFPTGDETQYF. The CDR3 DNA reads as TGTGCCAGCAGCTTTCCGACAGGGGACGAGACCCAGTACTTC.

This clonotype was counted at least ten times. V gene TRBV29-1 combines with J gene TRBJ1-1; 8 nucleotides agree with TRBD1. The CDR3 runs to 14 residues. After removal of 7 bases from V and 1 base from J, the junction contained 8 bases not matched to a gene. Germline-derived CDR1 and CDR2 are SQVTM and ANQGSEA. CDR3 amino acids: CSGDRGSSNTEAFF. CDR3 sequence (DNA): TGCAGCGGTGACAGGGGATCATCGAACACTGAAGCTTTCTTT.

This clonotype was seen repeatedly, ten times or more. The V gene is TRBV27, the J gene TRBJ1-1; D unclear. The CDR3 totals 13 residues. Germline values: CDR1 MNHEY, CDR2 SMNVEV (reference sequence). V lost 3 bases and J 3 bases, leaving 8 bases between the germline ends. CDR3 residues: CASSLYVYTEAFF. The DNA of the CDR3 is TGTGCCAGCAGTTTGTATGTGTACACTGAAGCTTTCTTT.

The chain couples TRBV28 to TRBJ2-6, with no clear D. Germline assignment: CDR1 MDHEN and CDR2 SYDVKM. V lost 5 bases to trimming and J lost 4 bases, with 21 bases between them. This CDR3 contains 18 residues. The CDR3 DNA reads TGTGCCAGCAGTCCGATCATCCTAAGGGCTCCAGGGGCCAACGTCCTGACTTTC. As protein: CASSPIILRAPGANVLTF.

Many counts were recorded for this clonotype. This chain connects TRBV6-4 to TRBJ2-3; D not certain. In germline, CDR1 is MRHNA, CDR2 SNTAGT. CDR3 size: 14 residues. The V end lost 3 bases, the J end lost 1 base, and 8 bases lay between the germline ends. The CDR3 spells CASSEVGGTDTQYF. For the CDR3, the DNA is TGTGCCAGCAGTGAAGTAGGAGGCACAGATACGCAGTATTTT.

This clonotype was detected ten times or more. The chain carries TRBV5-1 and TRBJ2-1, with D possibly being TRBD2 (5 bases). Germline V gene data show CDR1 as SGHRS and CDR2 as YFSETQ. Trimming stripped 9 bases from V and 0 bases from J, with 16 bases between. This CDR3 spans 15 amino acids. As DNA, the CDR3 is TGCGCCACTGCAGAGGGTCGAAGCTCCTACAATGAGCAGTTCTTC. Translation: CATAEGRSSYNEQFF. Filled out from reference TRBV5-1 and TRBJ2-1, the complete variable domain reads KAGVTQTPRYLIKTRGQQVTLSCSPISGHRSVSWYQQTPGQGLQFLFEYFSETQRNKGNFPGRFSGRQFSNSRSEMNVSTLELGDSALYLCATAEGRSSYNEQFFGPGTRLTVL.

This clonotype was found a few times. DNA for the CDR3: TGTGCCACCAGTGATTTGGGGGTAGGCACAGATACGCAGTATTTT. Amino acids: CATSDLGVGTDTQYF. V usage is TRBV24-1 and J usage is TRBJ2-3; D unresolved. Germline V CDR1 and CDR2: KGHDR, SFDVKD. The V end was cut by 0 bases, the J end by 1 base, with 7 bases between. The CDR3 covers 15 residues.

This sequence joins TRBV11-2 and TRBJ2-7; 7 bases align to TRBD2. The V gene's germline CDR1 is SGHAT and CDR2 FQNNGV. V shed 3 bases, J shed 6 bases, and the junction held 2 bases outside the gene matches. CDR3 size: 12 residues. The CDR3 DNA is TGTGCCAGCAGCTTGACTAGCCGCGAGCAGTACTTC. Translating it yields CASSLTSREQYF.

This clonotype was counted at least ten times. V and J are TRBV24-1 and TRBJ2-1; 11 bases align to TRBD2. Germline V gene lookup returns CDR1 KGHDR and CDR2 SFDVKD. The CDR3 length is 15 residues. The V and J ends lost 1 base and 6 bases, in that order; junction bases with no gene match: 1. The CDR3 DNA reads as TGTGCCACCAGTGATTTACTAGCGGGGGTCAATGAGCAGTTCTTC. This gives the protein CATSDLLAGVNEQFF.

Ten or more counts support this clonotype. The chain links TRBV27 to TRBJ2-7, with no clear D. The length of the CDR3 is 12 residues. The V gene's germline CDR1 is MNHEY and CDR2 SMNVEV (reference sequence). Trimming shortened V by 5 bases and J by 0 bases, and 5 bases separated the two germline ends. The CDR3 coding sequence is TGTGCCAGCAGTCGAAGCTCCTACGAGCAGTACTTC. Translation: CASSRSSYEQYF.

This clonotype was detected many times. The J gene is TRBJ2-1, the V gene TRBV11-2; 9 bases match TRBD2. Trimming took 8 bases from V and 3 from J; bases not matched to a gene: 2. This CDR3 is built from 13 residues. Germline V CDR1 and CDR2: SGHAT, FQNNGV. The CDR3 here is CASGRGGYNEQFF. CDR3 coding DNA: TGTGCCAGCGGGCGGGGGGGCTACAATGAGCAGTTCTTC.

This clonotype was counted at least ten times. The V call is TRBV3-1, the J call TRBJ2-1; TRBD2 agrees at 8 bases. The CDR3 consists of 13 residues. The germline V gene encodes CDR1 LGHDT and CDR2 YNNKEL (reference sequence). With V trimmed by 4 bases and J by 12 bases, 8 bases remained unmatched. The CDR3 loop is CASSPAETSVQFF. DNA for the CDR3: TGTGCCAGCAGCCCTGCTGAGACTAGCGTGCAGTTCTTC.

The chain couples TRBV12-3 or TRBV12-4 to TRBJ2-2; a weak D match, TRBD2 (6 bases). The germline V and J ends were trimmed by 6 bases and 0 bases, with 11 bases remaining between them. The CDR3 is 15 residues long. Written as DNA, the CDR3 is TGTGCCAGCAGCCTAGCGATCGCGAACACCGGGGAGCTGTTTTTT. Amino acid sequence: CASSLAIANTGELFF.

The chain is built from TRBV7-9 and TRBJ2-1, with 13 nucleotides matching TRBD2. V shed 8 bases and J 5 bases; nucleotides not matched to a gene: 9. Germline CDR1 is SEHNR and CDR2 is FQNEAQ (reference sequence). The CDR3 totals 16 residues. The DNA for the CDR3 is TGTGCCAGCGGTCGGACTAGCGGGAGTCTCGACAATGAGCAGTTCTTC. Amino acids: CASGRTSGSLDNEQFF.

A few counts support this clonotype. The chain recombines TRBV27 with TRBJ2-7; 7 bases match TRBD2. The V segment lost 6 bases and the J segment 6 bases; nucleotides outside the gene matches: 5. The CDR3 runs to 12 residues. Germline loops: CDR1 MNHEY, CDR2 SMNVEV (reference sequence). The CDR3 here is CASRGGRVEQYF. CDR3 bases: TGTGCCAGCAGGGGGGGGAGGGTCGAGCAGTACTTC.

This clonotype showed up many times. V gene TRBV12-3 or TRBV12-4 combines with J gene TRBJ1-2, with D possibly being TRBD1 (6 bases). The CDR3 is 14 amino acids. V was cut by 1 base and J by 5 bases, with 11 bases left in between. CDR3 in amino acids: CASSLEPGEYGYTF. CDR3 DNA: TGTGCCAGCAGTTTAGAGCCAGGGGAGTATGGCTACACCTTC.

V and J are TRBV11-2 and TRBJ2-5; TRBD1 might be the D (7 bases). Germline assignment: CDR1 SGHAT and CDR2 FQNNGV. CDR3 length: 14 residues. Trimming shortened V by 4 bases and J by 5 bases, and 14 bases separated the two germline ends. The CDR3 DNA sequence: TGTGCCAGCAGCTACGGACAGGAGGGGGAGACCCAGTACTTC. Its translation: CASSYGQEGETQYF.

This clonotype was recorded at least ten times. The chain joins TRBV4-3 to TRBJ2-2; no definite D call. The CDR3 consists of 15 residues. Trimming pared 2 bases from V and 4 bases from J, leaving 11 bases between. Germline V gene data show CDR1 as LGHNA and CDR2 as YSLEER. The CDR3, as DNA: TGCGCCAGCAGCCAACTCTATCGGGCCACCGGGGAGCTGTTTTTT. It is translated as CASSQLYRATGELFF.